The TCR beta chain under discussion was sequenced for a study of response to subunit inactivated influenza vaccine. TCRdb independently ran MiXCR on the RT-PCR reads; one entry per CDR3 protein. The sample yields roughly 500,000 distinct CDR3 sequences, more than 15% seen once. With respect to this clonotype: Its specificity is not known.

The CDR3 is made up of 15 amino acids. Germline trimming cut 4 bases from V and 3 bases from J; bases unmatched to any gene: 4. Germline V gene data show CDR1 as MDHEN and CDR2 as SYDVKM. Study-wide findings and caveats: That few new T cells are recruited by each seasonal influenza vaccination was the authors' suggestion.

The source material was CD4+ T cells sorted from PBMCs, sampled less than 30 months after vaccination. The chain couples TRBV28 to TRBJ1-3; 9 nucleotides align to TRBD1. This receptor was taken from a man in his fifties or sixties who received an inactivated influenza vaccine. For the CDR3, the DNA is TGTGCCAGCAGTTACGTGACAGGGGGTGGAAACACCATATATTTT. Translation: CASSYVTGGGNTIYF.